The clone carrying this T cell receptor (beta chain) came up a few times. Its antigen remains unidentified. This sample was included in a study of human T cells and chemical hapten exposure. Unique molecular identifiers were attached to individual cDNA molecules within the library. TCRdb reprocessed the RACE reads via MiXCR and lists one record per CDR3 protein. The repertoire holds 89,000 or so distinct CDR3 sequences, approximately 9% seen once, with about 2.5% in the top ten. CDR3 length: 13 residues. With 4 bases removed from V and 7 bases from J, the gap between germline ends came to 11 bases. Germline lookup yields CDR1 MDHEN and CDR2 SYDVKM. Points from the study as a whole: Significantly more large CDR3 similarity clusters were formed by expanded TCRs than by controls.

Time point meaning: pre-sensitization, week 0. Treatment reported: therapeutic diphenylcyclopropenone sensitization with weekly scalp DPC. People who gave samples had alopecia, were 18 to 70 years old, and were suitable for DPC. Total RNA extraction was carried out from unfractionated whole blood. The receptor comes from a man aged 35-49 years with alopecia areata. Some clones in this sample may be carry-over from other donors' samples. The V and J genes are TRBV28 and TRBJ1-5; D uncertain. The sequenced sample was whole blood, obtained in connection with sensitization to the hapten diphenylcyclopropenone (DPC). The CDR3 spells CASSSNLGQPQHF. The CDR3 nucleotides are TGTGCCAGCAGTTCTAACTTGGGCCAGCCCCAGCATTTT.